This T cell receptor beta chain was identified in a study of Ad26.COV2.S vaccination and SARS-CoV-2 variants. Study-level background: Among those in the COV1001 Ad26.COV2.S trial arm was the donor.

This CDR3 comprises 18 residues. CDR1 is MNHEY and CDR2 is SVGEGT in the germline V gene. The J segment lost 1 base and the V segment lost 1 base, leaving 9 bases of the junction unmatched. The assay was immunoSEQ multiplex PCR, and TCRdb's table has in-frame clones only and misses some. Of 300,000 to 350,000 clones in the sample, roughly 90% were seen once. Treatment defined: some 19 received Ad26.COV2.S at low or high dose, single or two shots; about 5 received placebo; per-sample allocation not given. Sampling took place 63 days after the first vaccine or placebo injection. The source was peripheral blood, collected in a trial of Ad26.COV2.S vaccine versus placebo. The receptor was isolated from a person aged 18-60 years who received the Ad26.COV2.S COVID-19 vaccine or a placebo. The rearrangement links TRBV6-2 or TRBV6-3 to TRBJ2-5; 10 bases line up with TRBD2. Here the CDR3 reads CASSYYLGQREGQETQYF. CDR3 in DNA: TGTGCCAGCAGTTACTATCTGGGTCAGCGGGAGGGCCAAGAGACCCAGTACTTC.